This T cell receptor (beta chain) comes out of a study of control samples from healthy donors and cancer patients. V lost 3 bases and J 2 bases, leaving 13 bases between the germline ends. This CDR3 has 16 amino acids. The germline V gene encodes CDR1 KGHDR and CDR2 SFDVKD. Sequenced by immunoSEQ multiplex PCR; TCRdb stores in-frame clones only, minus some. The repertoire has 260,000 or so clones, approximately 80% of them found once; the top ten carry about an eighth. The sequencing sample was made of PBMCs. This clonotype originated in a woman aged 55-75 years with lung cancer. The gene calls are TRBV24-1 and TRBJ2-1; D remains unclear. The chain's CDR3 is CATSDRVAEPYNEQFF. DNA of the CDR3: TGTGCCACCAGTGATCGGGTGGCGGAGCCCTACAATGAGCAGTTCTTC.